One and the same sample provided the 24 T cell receptor beta chains below, sequenced in a study of blood T cell repertoires in COVID-19. Sequenced by immunoSEQ multiplex PCR; TCRdb stores in-frame clones only, minus some. The profile covers under 65,000 clones, with 73% appearing a single time and approximately 15% taken by the ten largest. Sequences were obtained from peripheral blood. These receptors all come from a woman aged 70-85 years with acute or convalescent COVID-19.

V gene TRBV28 combines with J gene TRBJ1-1; no definite D call. The CDR3 length is 11 residues. CDR1 and CDR2 from the germline V gene are MDHEN and SYDVKM. Trimming shortened V by 8 bases and J by 4 bases, and 8 bases separated the two germline ends. CDR3 protein: CASLAITEAFF. CDR3 nucleotide sequence: TGTGCCAGCCTGGCAATCACTGAAGCTTTCTTT. Full variable domain (rest looked up from reference TRBV28 and TRBJ1-1): DVKVTQSSRYLVKRTGEKVFLECVQDMDHENMFWYRQDPGLGLRLIYFSYDVKMKEKGDIPEGYSVSREKKERFSLILESASTNQTSMYLCASLAITEAFFGQGTRLTVV.

This clone was seen more than once but under ten times. This chain uses TRBV5-1 with TRBJ1-3; the match to TRBD1 covers 10 bases. The germline V gene has CDR1 SGHRS and CDR2 YFSETQ. The CDR3 runs to 19 residues. V gave up 2 bases and J gave up 0 bases; unmatched junction bases: 11. The CDR3 loop reads CASSLSGQGVLSSGNTIYF. As DNA, the CDR3 is TGCGCCAGCAGCTTAAGTGGACAGGGGGTACTTAGCTCTGGAAACACCATATATTTT.

The sample holds a few counts of this clone. J is TRBJ2-3 and V is TRBV11-2; 8 nucleotides line up with TRBD2. Losses at the gene ends were 3 bases for V and 1 base for J; bases not matched to a gene: 9. CDR1 and CDR2 (germline): SGHAT, FQNNGV. The CDR3 covers 17 residues. CDR3 in DNA: TGTGCCAGCAGCTTCGTTAGGACGGGGGGGCGCACAGATACGCAGTATTTT. Protein product: CASSFVRTGGRTDTQYF.

The CDR3 is CASTGEDGNYGYTF. The CDR3 nucleotides are TGTGCCAGCACCGGGGAGGACGGAAACTATGGCTACACCTTC. This sequence joins TRBV2 and TRBJ1-2; D not certain. Trimming left V 7 bases short and J 2 bases short, with 14 bases between. This CDR3 is 14 amino acids long. Germline values: CDR1 SNHLY, CDR2 FYNNEI.

This clone was seen only once. The gene calls are TRBV2 and TRBJ1-2; D possibly corresponds to TRBD1 (5 bases). The length of the CDR3 is 15 residues. Germline assignment: CDR1 SNHLY and CDR2 FYNNEI. Between the trimmed V and J ends, which lost 2 bases and 3 bases, there was a span of 13 bases. The CDR3 nucleotides read TGTGCCAGCAGTGAATTTAGGGGTTTAGACTATGGCTACACCTTC. Encoded protein: CASSEFRGLDYGYTF.

The chain recombines TRBV6-1 with TRBJ1-2; 10 nucleotides match TRBD1. Germline V gene data show CDR1 as MNHNS and CDR2 as SASEGT. V lost 2 bases, J lost 4 bases, and 16 bases stayed unmatched. CDR3 size: 19 residues. CDR3 bases: TGTGCCAGCAGTGAAAAGGCCGCGTATACGGGACAGGGGCGCTATGGCTACACCTTC. Protein sequence: CASSEKAAYTGQGRYGYTF.

The rearrangement joins TRBV6-6 to TRBJ1-2; D remains unclear. Trimming stripped 6 bases from V and 6 bases from J, with 14 bases between. Looked up from germline, CDR1 is MNHNY and CDR2 is SVGAGI (reference sequence). The CDR3 loop spans 13 amino acids. The CDR3 region has the DNA TGTGCCAGCAGCTCAGTTACCTTTAATGGCTACACCTTC. It encodes CASSSVTFNGYTF.

The chain is built from TRBV5-1 and TRBJ2-3; possible D gene TRBD2, 6 bases. The CDR3 length is 15 residues. V lost 0 bases and J lost 1, with 9 bases in between. Germline V gives CDR1 SGHRS, CDR2 YFSETQ. CDR3 loop: CASSLASGGTDTQYF. The CDR3 coding sequence is TGCGCCAGCAGCTTGGCATCGGGGGGCACAGATACGCAGTATTTT.

The chain employs TRBV19 and TRBJ1-1; 8 nucleotides align to TRBD1. CDR3 length equals 14 residues. The ends lost 5 bases at V and 6 bases at J; junction bases unmatched: 8. CDR1 is LNHDA, CDR2 SQIVND, per germline (reference sequence). CDR3 in amino acids: CASSVQGGKAEAFF. The DNA for the CDR3 is TGTGCCAGTAGTGTACAGGGGGGGAAGGCTGAAGCTTTCTTT.

The chain carries TRBV6-6 and TRBJ1-3, with D possibly TRBD1 on 6 matching bases. Trimming shortened V by 5 bases and J by 2 bases, and 10 bases separated the two germline ends. The CDR3 extends over 14 amino acids. CDR1 MNHNY and CDR2 SVGAGI come from the germline V gene (reference sequence). The CDR3 DNA is TGTGCCAGCAGTCCGACAGGACCTGGAAACACCATATATTTT. It yields the protein CASSPTGPGNTIYF.

V is TRBV3-1 (or the pseudogene TRBV3-2) and J is TRBJ1-2; TRBD1 aligns across 9 bases. The CDR3 length is 16 residues. Germline CDR1 and CDR2: LGHDT and YNNKEL (reference sequence). V lost 4 bases to trimming and J lost 4 bases; unmatched junction nucleotides: 10. CDR3 sequence reads: CASSPDGNRGPYGYTF. CDR3 in DNA: TGTGCCAGCAGCCCCGACGGGAACAGGGGGCCCTATGGCTACACCTTC.

A few counts support this clone. The V and J genes are TRBV11-2 and TRBJ2-7; D is unresolved. Trimming shortened V by 1 base and J by 7 bases, and 5 bases separated the two germline ends. The germline V gene has CDR1 SGHAT and CDR2 FQNNGV. The CDR3 has 11 amino acids. CDR3 nucleotide sequence: TGTGCCAGCAGCTTAGGGCGGGAGCAGTACGTC. Translating it yields CASSLGREQYV.

The rearrangement joins TRBV7-2 to TRBJ2-3, with 15 bases that match TRBD2. The V gene end was trimmed by 3 bases and the J gene end by 10 bases; junction bases not matched to a gene: 8. Germline V lookup: CDR1 SGHTA, CDR2 FQGNSA. The CDR3 contains 16 residues. CDR3 region: CASSFGLAGGEIAQYF. As DNA, the CDR3 is TGTGCCAGCAGCTTCGGACTAGCGGGGGGGGAGATCGCGCAGTATTTT.

This clone was observed a few times. The J gene is TRBJ1-5, the V gene TRBV10-2; D is possibly TRBD1 (5 bases). Per the germline V gene, CDR1 is WSHSY and CDR2 is SAAADI. The CDR3 length is 14 residues. The V end was cut by 5 bases, the J end by 2 bases, with 10 bases between. The CDR3 coding sequence is TGCGCCAGCAGTCTTGGGGCCGGCAATCAGCCCCAGCATTTT. Translation gives CASSLGAGNQPQHF.

The chain joins TRBV21-1 to TRBJ2-7; the table's D gene call, TRBD2, was not cross checked with the DNA. TRBV21-1 is a documented pseudogene. This CDR3 spans 20 amino acids. Written as DNA, the CDR3 is TGTGCCAGCAGCAAAGCGGGCGAACACCTCTCCGGGGTCCGCTCCTACGAGCAGTACGTC. It translates to CASSKAGEHLSGVRSYEQYV.

This chain joins TRBV11-2 and TRBJ1-6; 7 bases align to TRBD1. V dropped 3 bases and J dropped 9; count of bases not matched to a gene: 8. The CDR3 totals 15 residues. Germline V lookup: CDR1 SGHAT, CDR2 FQNNGV. The CDR3 spells CASSFDRTGSSPLHF. DNA of the CDR3: TGTGCCAGCAGCTTCGATCGGACAGGCAGTTCACCCCTCCACTTT.

The chain couples TRBV18 to TRBJ2-7; 14 nucleotides line up with TRBD2. J was trimmed by 5 bases and V by 3 bases; bases with no gene match: 3. Germline CDR1 and CDR2: KGHSH and LQKENI. This CDR3 is built from 15 residues. In DNA, the CDR3 is TGTGCCAGCTCACCGGGGACTAGCGGGGGAAACGAGCAGTACTTC. Residues: CASSPGTSGGNEQYF.

The chain links TRBV20-1 to TRBJ2-5, with D possibly being TRBD1 (6 bases). This CDR3 comprises 14 residues. Germline V gene data show CDR1 as DFQATT and CDR2 as SNEGSKA (reference sequence). Trimming took off 3 bases at V and 1 base at J, with 12 bases between the two ends. As DNA, the CDR3 is TGCAGTGCTAGTGTTAGCAGGGGCCAAGAGACCCAGTACTTC. Translated, it gives CSASVSRGQETQYF.

This clone showed up just a few times. The chain carries TRBV4-1 and TRBJ1-2; tentatively, D is TRBD1 (6 bases). This CDR3 comprises 16 residues. V lost 4 bases and J lost 2, with 17 bases in between. The germline V gene encodes CDR1 MGHRA and CDR2 YSYEKL. The CDR3 DNA reads as TGCGCCAGCAGCCTAGGACAGCTAGTTTCAAACTATGGCTACACCTTC. This encodes CASSLGQLVSNYGYTF.

V and J are TRBV12-3 or TRBV12-4 and TRBJ1-5; 8 bases agree with TRBD1. The V gene end was trimmed by 5 bases and the J gene end by 9 bases; junction bases not matched to a gene: 6. The CDR3 is made up of 13 amino acids. CDR3 sequence (DNA): TGTGCCAGCAGTGGGACAGGAGAGTTGCCCCAGCATTTT. Residues: CASSGTGELPQHF.

V is TRBV2 and J is TRBJ2-5; D remains ambiguous. Germline V gene sequence: CDR1 SNHLY, CDR2 FYNNEI. The CDR3 is 14 amino acids. Trimming took 6 bases from V and 4 from J, leaving 15 bases between them. CDR3 region: CASSEIEPPETQYF. CDR3 bases: TGTGCCAGCAGCGAAATAGAACCTCCAGAGACCCAGTACTTC.

V gene TRBV19 combines with J gene TRBJ1-4; D is uncertain. The CDR3 runs to 12 residues. V gave up 3 bases and J gave up 8 bases, with 7 bases separating them. CDR1 and CDR2 (germline): LNHDA, SQIVND (reference sequence). The CDR3 coding sequence is TGTGCCAGTAGTATGAACCGGGAAAAACTGTTTTTT. Its translation is CASSMNREKLFF.

This clone has ten or more counts. The chain is built from TRBV6-1 and TRBJ1-2, with D tentatively TRBD1 (5 bases). Trimming stripped 3 bases from V and 4 bases from J, with 12 bases between. The germline CDR1 and CDR2 sequences are MNHNS and SASEGT. The CDR3 has 14 amino acids. Written as DNA, the CDR3 is TGTGCCAGCAGTGAGGAGGGGCCCCGCTATGGCTACACCTTC. As protein: CASSEEGPRYGYTF.

The genes are TRBV2 and TRBJ1-6, with 9 bases aligning to TRBD1. In germline, CDR1 is SNHLY, CDR2 FYNNEI. V gave up 6 bases and J gave up 7 bases; unmatched junction bases: 10. This CDR3 is built from 16 residues. The CDR3 DNA sequence: TGTGCCAGCAGCCGAAGGGGGGGGACAGGGAATTCACCCCTCCACTTT. Translation: CASSRRGGTGNSPLHF.